The 8 T cell receptor beta chains reported below all come from one sample, sequenced in a study of blood T cell repertoires in COVID-19. Method: immunoSEQ multiplex PCR; TCRdb's copy keeps in-frame clones and lacks some. The sample carries 20,000 or so clones, over 70% recorded once. Sequenced material: peripheral blood. The receptors shown here come from a human donor in a cohort sampled during active COVID-19.

The chain couples TRBV28 to TRBJ2-3; D may be TRBD2 (5 bases). The germline V and J ends were trimmed by 6 bases and 0 bases, with 10 bases remaining between them. Germline V gene lookup returns CDR1 MDHEN and CDR2 SYDVKM. This CDR3 region has 14 residues. The DNA of the CDR3 is TGTGCCAGCAGGGGAGTCCATAGCACAGATACGCAGTATTTT. It encodes CASRGVHSTDTQYF.

V is TRBV25-1 and J is TRBJ2-6; a possible D gene is TRBD1 (5 bases). Germline V gene lookup returns CDR1 MGHDK and CDR2 SYGVNS. The germline V and J ends were trimmed by 3 bases and 4 bases, with 10 bases remaining between them. The CDR3 contains 15 residues. The CDR3 sequence is CASSEYRTGANVLTF. The CDR3 DNA is TGTGCCAGCAGTGAGTACCGGACAGGGGCCAACGTCCTGACTTTC.

This rearrangement joins TRBV4-1 to TRBJ2-2; D is uncertain. The V gene's germline CDR1 is MGHRA and CDR2 YSYEKL. The CDR3 spans 12 residues. Trimming left V 4 bases short and J 5 bases short, with 5 bases between. The CDR3 coding sequence is TGCGCCAGCAGCCGGGCAACCGGGGAGCTGTTTTTT. It yields the protein CASSRATGELFF.

V usage is TRBV5-1 and J usage is TRBJ2-7, with D possibly TRBD1 on 5 matching bases. This CDR3 comprises 15 residues. Trimming shortened V by 0 bases and J by 0 bases, and 10 bases separated the two germline ends. The V gene's germline CDR1 is SGHRS and CDR2 YFSETQ. CDR3 in DNA: TGCGCCAGCAGCTTGGGTGGGGCCAGCTCCTACGAGCAGTACTTC. Protein product: CASSLGGASSYEQYF.

This clone showed up just once. The J gene is TRBJ2-3, the V gene TRBV3-1 (or the pseudogene TRBV3-2), with 7 bases identical to TRBD2. V shed 4 bases, J shed 0 bases, and the junction held 4 bases outside the gene matches. CDR3 size: 15 residues. Germline CDR1 and CDR2: LGHDT and YNNKEL (reference sequence). CDR3 sequence: CASSLGGSSTDTQYF. The CDR3 nucleotides read TGTGCCAGCAGCCTGGGCGGGAGTAGCACAGATACGCAGTATTTT.

The rearrangement uses TRBV28 and TRBJ2-7; unclear D gene. CDR3 length equals 14 residues. Trimming took off 9 bases at V and 0 bases at J, with 15 bases between the two ends. Germline lookup yields CDR1 MDHEN and CDR2 SYDVKM. CDR3 coding DNA: TGTGCCAGTTCGCCCCTAAGCGTCTCCTACGAGCAGTACTTC. Translation: CASSPLSVSYEQYF.

J is TRBJ2-3 and V is TRBV10-1, with 12 bases aligning to TRBD1. The CDR3 has 16 residues. V shed 2 bases and J 4 bases; nucleotides not matched to a gene: 4. Germline V lookup: CDR1 WNHNN, CDR2 SYGVQD (reference sequence). The CDR3 nucleotides are TGCGCCAGCAGTGAGGGGACAGGGGGCCGCTCAGATACGCAGTATTTT. The encoded protein is CASSEGTGGRSDTQYF.

The chain links TRBV28 to TRBJ2-4, with 8 bases identical to TRBD2. J lost 1 base, V lost 7 bases, and 6 bases had no gene match. Germline-derived CDR1 and CDR2 are MDHEN and SYDVKM. The CDR3 is 15 amino acids. The CDR3 DNA is TGTGCCAGCACCCCCCCTAGCGGGGCCAAAAACATTCAGTACTTC. This sequence encodes CASTPPSGAKNIQYF.